The clone carrying this TCR beta chain was detected only a few times. The sample belongs to a study of T-cell reconstitution after alpha-beta-depleted transplantation in children. As it was prepared, the TCRbeta library received unique molecular identifiers. Via MiXCR, TCRdb re-called the PCR reads, giving one row per CDR3 protein. Here the sample spans hundreds of thousands of distinct CDR3 sequences, approximately 10% being singletons. Source: PBMCs from the stem cell graft donor, taken from the stem cell graft. This clonotype was sampled from a human donor who donated a stem cell graft to a child with acute myeloid leukemia.

This CDR3 is CSAVSPPGLGAGNEQFF. CDR3 DNA sequence: TGCAGTGCTGTCTCACCCCCGGGACTGGGGGCTGGGAATGAGCAGTTCTTC. The chain recombines TRBV20-1 with TRBJ2-1; either TRBD1 or TRBD2 may supply D (6 bases each). CDR1 and CDR2 (germline): DFQATT, SNEGSKA (reference sequence). This CDR3 is built from 17 residues. V lost 5 bases to trimming and J lost 7 bases, with 27 bases between them.